This T cell receptor (beta chain) was sequenced during a study of blood T cell repertoires in COVID-19. The count of this clone is one. The protocol was immunoSEQ multiplex PCR, while the TCRdb copy is restricted to in-frame clones and leaves out a portion. Among about 120,000 clones listed, more than 70% were seen once. The origin of this receptor is a woman aged 70-85 years who had recovered from COVID-19. The sequencing input was peripheral blood.

DNA for the CDR3: TGTGCCAGCAGCGGGGCCTTGGGTGCAACTAATTCACCCCTCCACTTT. It encodes CASSGALGATNSPLHF. The chain uses TRBV5-6 and TRBJ1-6; D might be TRBD1 (5 bases). This CDR3 contains 16 residues. V lost 4 bases and J 6 bases, leaving 17 bases between the germline ends. Germline-derived CDR1 and CDR2 are SGHDT and YYEEEE.